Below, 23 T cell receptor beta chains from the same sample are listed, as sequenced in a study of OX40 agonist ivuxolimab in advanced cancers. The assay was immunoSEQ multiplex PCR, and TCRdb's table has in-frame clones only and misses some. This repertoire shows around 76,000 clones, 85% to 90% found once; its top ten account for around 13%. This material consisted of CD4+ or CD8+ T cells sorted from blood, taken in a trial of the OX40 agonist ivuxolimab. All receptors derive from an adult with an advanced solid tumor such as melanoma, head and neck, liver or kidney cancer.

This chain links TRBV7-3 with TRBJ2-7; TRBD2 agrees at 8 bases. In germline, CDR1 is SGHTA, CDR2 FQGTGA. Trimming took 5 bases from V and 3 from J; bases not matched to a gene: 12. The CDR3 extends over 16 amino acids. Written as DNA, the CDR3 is TGTGCCAGCAGCCCCCCTTGGCCTAGCGGGTTCTACGAGCAGTACTTC. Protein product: CASSPPWPSGFYEQYF.

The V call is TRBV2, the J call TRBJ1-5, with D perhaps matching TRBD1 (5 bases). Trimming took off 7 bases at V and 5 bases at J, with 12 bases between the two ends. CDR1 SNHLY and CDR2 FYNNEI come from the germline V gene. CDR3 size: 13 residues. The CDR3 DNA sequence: TGTGCCAGCACGCTGGGGGTGGATCAGCCCCAGCATTTT. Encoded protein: CASTLGVDQPQHF.

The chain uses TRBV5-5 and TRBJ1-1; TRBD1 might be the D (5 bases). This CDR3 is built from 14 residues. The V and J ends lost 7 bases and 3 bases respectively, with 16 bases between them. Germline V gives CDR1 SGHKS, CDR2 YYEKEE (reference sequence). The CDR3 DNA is TGTGCCAGCCAGGGATGGGTAGAGGACACTGAAGCTTTCTTT. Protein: CASQGWVEDTEAFF. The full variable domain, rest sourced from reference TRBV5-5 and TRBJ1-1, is DAGVTQSPTHLIKTRGQQVTLRCSPISGHKSVSWYQQVLGQGPQFIFQYYEKEERGRGNFPDRFSARQFPNYSSELNVNALLLGDSALYLCASQGWVEDTEAFFGQGTRLTVV.

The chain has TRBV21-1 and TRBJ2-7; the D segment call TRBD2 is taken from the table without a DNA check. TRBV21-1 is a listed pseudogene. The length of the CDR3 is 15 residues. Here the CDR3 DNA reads TGTGCCAGCAGCAAAAACGGGGGGCCCCCCTACGAGCAGTACTTC. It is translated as CASSKNGGPPYEQYF.

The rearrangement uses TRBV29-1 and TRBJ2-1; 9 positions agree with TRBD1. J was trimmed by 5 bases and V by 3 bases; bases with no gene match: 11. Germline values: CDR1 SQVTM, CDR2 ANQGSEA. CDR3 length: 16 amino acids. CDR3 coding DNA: TGCAGCGTTGACGTTGGCGGGACAGGGTTCAACAATGAGCAGTTCTTC. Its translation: CSVDVGGTGFNNEQFF.

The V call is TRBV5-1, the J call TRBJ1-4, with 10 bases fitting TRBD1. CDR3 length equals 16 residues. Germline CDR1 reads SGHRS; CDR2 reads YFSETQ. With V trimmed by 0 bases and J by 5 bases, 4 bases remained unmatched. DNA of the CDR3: TGCGCCAGCAGCTTGGGGACAGGGGGTTTAAATGAAAAACTGTTTTTT. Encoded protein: CASSLGTGGLNEKLFF.

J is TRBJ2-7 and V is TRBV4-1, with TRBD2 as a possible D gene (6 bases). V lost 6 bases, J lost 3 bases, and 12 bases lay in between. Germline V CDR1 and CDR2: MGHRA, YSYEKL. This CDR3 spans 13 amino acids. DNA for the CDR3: TGCGCCAGCAGTCCTAGCGAACGCTACGAGCAGTACTTC. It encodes CASSPSERYEQYF.

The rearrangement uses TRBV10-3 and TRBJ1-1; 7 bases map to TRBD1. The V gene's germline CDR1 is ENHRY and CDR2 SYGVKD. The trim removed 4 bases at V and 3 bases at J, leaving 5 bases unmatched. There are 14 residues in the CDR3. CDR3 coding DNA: TGTGCCATCAGTGGAGGGGGCGCGGACACTGAAGCTTTCTTT. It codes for CAISGGGADTEAFF.

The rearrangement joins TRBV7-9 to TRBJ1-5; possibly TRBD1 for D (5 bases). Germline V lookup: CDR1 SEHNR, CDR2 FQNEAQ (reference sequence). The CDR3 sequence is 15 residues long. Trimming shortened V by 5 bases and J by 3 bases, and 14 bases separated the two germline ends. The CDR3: CASSLSQGFNQPQHF. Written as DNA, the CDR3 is TGTGCCAGCAGCCTTAGCCAGGGCTTCAATCAGCCCCAGCATTTT.

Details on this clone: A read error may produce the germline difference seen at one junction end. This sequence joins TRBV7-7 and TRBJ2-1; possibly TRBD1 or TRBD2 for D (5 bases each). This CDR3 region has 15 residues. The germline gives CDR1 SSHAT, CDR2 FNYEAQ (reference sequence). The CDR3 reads CASSLGEWPYNEQFF. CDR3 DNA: TGTGCTAGCAGCTTAGGGGAGTGGCCCTACAATGAGCAGTTCTTC.

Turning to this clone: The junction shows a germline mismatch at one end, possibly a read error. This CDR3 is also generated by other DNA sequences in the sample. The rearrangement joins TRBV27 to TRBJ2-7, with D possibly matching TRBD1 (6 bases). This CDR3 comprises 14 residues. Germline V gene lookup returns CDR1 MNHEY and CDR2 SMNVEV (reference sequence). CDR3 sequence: CASSARGSLNEQYF. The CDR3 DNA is TGTGCTAGCAGTGCAAGGGGGTCCCTGAACGAGCAGTACTTC.

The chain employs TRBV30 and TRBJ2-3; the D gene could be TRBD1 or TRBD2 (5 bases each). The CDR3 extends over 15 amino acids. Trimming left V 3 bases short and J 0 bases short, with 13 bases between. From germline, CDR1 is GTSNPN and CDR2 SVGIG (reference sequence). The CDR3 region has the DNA TGTGCCTGGAGCGCCGGGACCCAAAGCACAGATACGCAGTATTTT. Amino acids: CAWSAGTQSTDTQYF. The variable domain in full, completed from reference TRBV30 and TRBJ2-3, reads SQTIHQWPATLVQPVGSPLSLECTVEGTSNPNLYWYRQAAGRGLQLLFYSVGIGQISSEVPQNLSASRPQDRQFILSSKKLLLSDSGFYLCAWSAGTQSTDTQYFGPGTRLTVL.

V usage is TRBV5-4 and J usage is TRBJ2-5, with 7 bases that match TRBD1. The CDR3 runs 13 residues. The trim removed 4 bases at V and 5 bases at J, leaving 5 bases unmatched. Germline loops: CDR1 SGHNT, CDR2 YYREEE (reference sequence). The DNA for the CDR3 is TGTGCCAGCAGCCCTGTGGGACAGGAGACCCAGTACTTC. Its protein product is CASSPVGQETQYF.

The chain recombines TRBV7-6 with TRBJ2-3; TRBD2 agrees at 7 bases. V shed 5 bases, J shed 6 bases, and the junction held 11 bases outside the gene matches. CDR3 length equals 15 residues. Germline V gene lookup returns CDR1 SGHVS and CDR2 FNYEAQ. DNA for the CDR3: TGTGCCAGCAGCCACCTTCGCGGGAGCCCCGATACGCAGTATTTT. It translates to CASSHLRGSPDTQYF.

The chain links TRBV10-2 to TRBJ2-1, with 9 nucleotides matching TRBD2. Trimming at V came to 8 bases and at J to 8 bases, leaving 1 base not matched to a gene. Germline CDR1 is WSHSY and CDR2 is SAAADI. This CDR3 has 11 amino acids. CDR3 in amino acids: CASEREDEQFF. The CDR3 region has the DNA TGCGCCAGCGAGCGGGAGGATGAGCAGTTCTTC.

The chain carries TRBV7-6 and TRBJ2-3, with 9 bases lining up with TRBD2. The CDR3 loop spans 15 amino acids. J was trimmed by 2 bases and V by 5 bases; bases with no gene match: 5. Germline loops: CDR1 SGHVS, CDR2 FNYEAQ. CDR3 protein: CASSRSGSPTDTQYF. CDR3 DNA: TGTGCCAGCAGCCGTAGCGGGAGTCCCACAGATACGCAGTATTTT. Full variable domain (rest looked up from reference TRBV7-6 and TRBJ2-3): GAGVSQSPRYKVTKRGQDVALRCDPISGHVSLYWYRQALGQGPEFLTYFNYEAQQDKSGLPNDRFSAERPEGSISTLTIQRTEQRDSAMYRCASSRSGSPTDTQYFGPGTRLTVL.

As DNA, the CDR3 is TGTGCCAGCAGCTTGGCCGCAGCTATCGTGGAAGGCTACACCTTC. Translation gives CASSLAAAIVEGYTF. V is TRBV5-4 and J is TRBJ1-2; no reliable D call. The germline gives CDR1 SGHNT, CDR2 YYREEE (reference sequence). V was cut by 0 bases and J by 8 bases, with 17 bases left in between. The CDR3 length is 15 residues.

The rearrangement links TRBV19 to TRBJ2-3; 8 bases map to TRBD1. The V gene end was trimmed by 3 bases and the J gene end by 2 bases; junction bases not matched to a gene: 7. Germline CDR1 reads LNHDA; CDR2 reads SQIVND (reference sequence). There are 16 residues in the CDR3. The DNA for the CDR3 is TGTGCCAGTAGTATTTTTGGACAGGGTGACACAGATACGCAGTATTTT. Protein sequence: CASSIFGQGDTDTQYF. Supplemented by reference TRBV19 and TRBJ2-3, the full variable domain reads DGGITQSPKYLFRKEGQNVTLSCEQNLNHDAMYWYRQDPGQGLRLIYYSQIVNDFQKGDIAEGYSVSREKKESFPLTVTSAQKNPTAFYLCASSIFGQGDTDTQYFGPGTRLTVL.

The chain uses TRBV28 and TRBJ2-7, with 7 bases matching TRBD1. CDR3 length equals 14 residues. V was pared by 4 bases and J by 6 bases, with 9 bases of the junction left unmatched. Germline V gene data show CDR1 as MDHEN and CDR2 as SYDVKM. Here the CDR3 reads CASSSGQLVVEQYF. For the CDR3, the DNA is TGTGCCAGCAGTTCGGGACAGTTAGTCGTCGAGCAGTACTTC.

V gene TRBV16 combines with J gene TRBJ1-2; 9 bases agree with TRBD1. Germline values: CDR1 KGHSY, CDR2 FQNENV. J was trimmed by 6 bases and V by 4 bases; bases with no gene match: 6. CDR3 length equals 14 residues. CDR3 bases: TGTGCCAGCAGCCTGAACAGGGGGCCTCATGGCTACACCTTC. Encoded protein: CASSLNRGPHGYTF. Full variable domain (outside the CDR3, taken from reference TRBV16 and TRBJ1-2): GEEVAQTPKHLVRGEGQKAKLYCAPIKGHSYVFWYQQVLKNEFKFLISFQNENVFDETGMPKERFSAKCLPNSPCSLEIQATKLEDSAVYFCASSLNRGPHGYTFGSGTRLTVV.

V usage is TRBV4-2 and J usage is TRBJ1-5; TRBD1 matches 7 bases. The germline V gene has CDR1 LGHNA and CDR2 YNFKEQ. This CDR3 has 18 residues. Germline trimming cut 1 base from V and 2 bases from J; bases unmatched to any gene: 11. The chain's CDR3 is CASSQVGATGLGNQPQHF. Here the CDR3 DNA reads TGTGCCAGCAGCCAAGTGGGGGCGACAGGGTTGGGCAATCAGCCCCAGCATTTT.

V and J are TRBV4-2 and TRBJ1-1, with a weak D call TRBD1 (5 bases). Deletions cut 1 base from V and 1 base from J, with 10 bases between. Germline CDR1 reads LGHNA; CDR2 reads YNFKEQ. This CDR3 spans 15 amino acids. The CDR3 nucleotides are TGTGCCAGCAGCCAAGCGGGGGTCGAGAACACTGAAGCTTTCTTT. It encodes CASSQAGVENTEAFF.

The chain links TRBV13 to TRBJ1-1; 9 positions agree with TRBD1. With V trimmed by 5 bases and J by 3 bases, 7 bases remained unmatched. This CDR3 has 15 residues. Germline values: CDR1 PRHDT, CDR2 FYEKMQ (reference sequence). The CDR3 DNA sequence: TGTGCCAGCAGCCCCCGGGGACAGGGAGACACTGAAGCTTTCTTT. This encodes CASSPRGQGDTEAFF.